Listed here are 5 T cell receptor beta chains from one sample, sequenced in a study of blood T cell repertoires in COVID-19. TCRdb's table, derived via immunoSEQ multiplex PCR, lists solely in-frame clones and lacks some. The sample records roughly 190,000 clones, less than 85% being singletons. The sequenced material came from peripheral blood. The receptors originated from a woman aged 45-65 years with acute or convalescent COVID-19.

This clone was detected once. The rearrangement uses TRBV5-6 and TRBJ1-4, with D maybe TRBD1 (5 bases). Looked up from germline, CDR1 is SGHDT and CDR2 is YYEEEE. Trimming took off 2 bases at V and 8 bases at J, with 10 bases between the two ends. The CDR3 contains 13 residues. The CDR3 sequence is CASSFRRGEKLFF. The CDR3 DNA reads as TGTGCCAGCAGCTTCAGAAGGGGCGAAAAACTGTTTTTT.

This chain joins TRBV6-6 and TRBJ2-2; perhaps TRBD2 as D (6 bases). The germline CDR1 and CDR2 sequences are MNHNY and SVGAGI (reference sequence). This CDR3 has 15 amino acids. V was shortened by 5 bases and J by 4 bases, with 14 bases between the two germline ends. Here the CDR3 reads CASSTTRMRTGELFF. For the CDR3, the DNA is TGTGCCAGCAGTACGACTAGGATGCGCACCGGGGAGCTGTTTTTT.

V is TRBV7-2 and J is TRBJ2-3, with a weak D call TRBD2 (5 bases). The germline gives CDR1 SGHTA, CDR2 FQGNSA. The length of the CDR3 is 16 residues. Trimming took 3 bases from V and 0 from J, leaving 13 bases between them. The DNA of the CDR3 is TGTGCCAGCAGCTTGGGTTTACTAGGGAGCACAGATACGCAGTATTTT. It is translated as CASSLGLLGSTDTQYF.

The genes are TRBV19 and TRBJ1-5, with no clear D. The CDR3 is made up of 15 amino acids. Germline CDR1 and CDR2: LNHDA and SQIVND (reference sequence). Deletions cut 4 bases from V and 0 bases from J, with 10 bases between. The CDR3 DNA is TGTGCCAGTAGTAAGACGGGAATTAGCAATCAGCCCCAGCATTTT. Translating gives CASSKTGISNQPQHF.

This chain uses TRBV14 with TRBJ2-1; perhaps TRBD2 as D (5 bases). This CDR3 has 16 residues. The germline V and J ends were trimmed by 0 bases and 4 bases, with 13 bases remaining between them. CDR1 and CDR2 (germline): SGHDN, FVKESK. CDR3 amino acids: CASSQDKGVVYNEQFF. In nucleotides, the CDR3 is TGTGCCAGCAGCCAAGATAAGGGAGTAGTATACAATGAGCAGTTCTTC.